This T cell receptor (beta chain) was obtained from a study of blood T cell repertoires in COVID-19. For the study at large: The United States, Italy and Spain provided the acute and convalescent COVID-19 samples. The analysed material was cDNA or gDNA that came from T cells, B-cell-depleted T cells, or PBMCs.

The assay was immunoSEQ multiplex PCR, and TCRdb's table has in-frame clones only and misses some. The sample yields around 300,000 clones, roughly 90% seen once. Participants had their cohort set by participant-reported clinical history. The CDR3 is 15 amino acids. V lost 7 bases and J lost 0, with 10 bases in between. Germline values: CDR1 MNHEY, CDR2 SVGAGI. The chain has TRBV6-5 and TRBJ2-6; D ambiguous. The receptor was isolated from a woman aged 18-29 years with acute COVID-19. Sequencing was carried out using PBMCs or T cells enriched from blood (not recorded which). The CDR3 loop reads CASKHRNSGANVLTF. Here the CDR3 DNA reads TGTGCCAGCAAACACCGAAACTCTGGGGCCAACGTCCTGACTTTC.